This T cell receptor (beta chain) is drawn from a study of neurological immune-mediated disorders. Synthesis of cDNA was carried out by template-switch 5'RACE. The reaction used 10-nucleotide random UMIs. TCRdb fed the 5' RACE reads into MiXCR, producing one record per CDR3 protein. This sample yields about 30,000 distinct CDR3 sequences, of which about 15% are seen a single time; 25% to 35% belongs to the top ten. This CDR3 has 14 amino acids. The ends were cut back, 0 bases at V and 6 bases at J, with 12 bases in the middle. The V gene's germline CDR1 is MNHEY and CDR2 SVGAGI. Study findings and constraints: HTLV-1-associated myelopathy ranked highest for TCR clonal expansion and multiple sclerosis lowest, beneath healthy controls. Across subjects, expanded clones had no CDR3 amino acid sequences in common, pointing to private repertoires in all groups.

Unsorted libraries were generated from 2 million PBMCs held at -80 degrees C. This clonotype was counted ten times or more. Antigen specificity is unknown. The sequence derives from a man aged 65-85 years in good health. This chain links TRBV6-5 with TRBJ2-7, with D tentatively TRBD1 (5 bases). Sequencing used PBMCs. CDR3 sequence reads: CASSYSAGWSEQYF. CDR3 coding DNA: TGTGCCAGCAGTTACTCGGCAGGGTGGTCCGAGCAGTACTTC.